This T cell receptor (beta chain) is from a study of blood T cell repertoires in COVID-19. Study at large: COVID-19 samples collected from the United States, Italy and Spain covered acute and convalescent phases.

Study processing details: Counts of nucleated cells, estimated from reference gene primer amplification, were obtained. Clones were read by immunoSEQ multiplex PCR, and TCRdb kept only the in-frame ones, dropping some. V and J calls and clone size are as listed in that table; D and trimming were resolved from the DNA. Of 95,000 to 150,000 clones in the sample, about 85% were seen once. Germline CDR1 and CDR2: SGHKS and YYEKEE (reference sequence). V lost 0 bases to trimming and J lost 6 bases; unmatched junction nucleotides: 4. This CDR3 spans 14 amino acids. The specimen was peripheral blood. The TCR originated in a woman older than 75 with acute or convalescent COVID-19. The gene calls are TRBV5-5 and TRBJ1-2; TRBD1 matches 8 bases. The CDR3 spells CASSLGTGTDGYTF. The CDR3 DNA sequence: TGTGCCAGCAGCTTGGGGACAGGGACGGATGGCTACACCTTC.